The T cell receptor beta chain described here comes from a study of shared clonotypes between healthy human individuals. The length of the CDR3 is 16 residues. Trimming took 0 bases from V and 8 from J, leaving 20 bases between them. CDR1 is GTSNPN and CDR2 is SVGIG in the germline V gene (reference sequence). The data were produced by immunoSEQ multiplex PCR, yet TCRdb's version contains in-frame clones alone and is incomplete. The sample shows 1.6 million or so clones, approximately 98.5% of them seen only once. The gene calls are TRBV30 and TRBJ2-4; D call uncertain. Material for sequencing was naive CD4+ T cells sorted from blood. Described subset: CD45RA+ positively selected. This receptor was identified in a man aged 30 to 39 in good health. CDR3 in DNA: TGTGCCTGGAGTGTAAAGCGAGGTTTAGGAATGCACATTCAGTACTTC. This gives the protein CAWSVKRGLGMHIQYF.